Below, one TCR beta chain is given with its context. This same CDR3 is encoded by further DNA sequences in the sample. This record belongs to a study of cytotoxic CD8 clonotypes in ibrutinib-treated CLL. Study-level information: Results showed about 25 partial and 2 complete responses; following median about 62 months, roughly 14 remained remitted, about 12 advanced.

The germline CDR1 and CDR2 sequences are LNHDA and SQIVND (reference sequence). Between the trimmed V and J ends, which lost 8 bases and 0 bases, there was a span of 11 bases. The CDR3 spans 13 residues. Method: immunoSEQ multiplex PCR; TCRdb's copy keeps in-frame clones and lacks some. The top ten clones hold about 4.9% of a sample with under 200,000 clones, roughly four fifths of them seen once. This chain joins TRBV19 and TRBJ2-7; D is unclear. Sequencing used PBMCs, obtained after 24 months of ibrutinib treatment. The clonotype was recovered from a human donor with chronic lymphocytic leukemia. The CDR3 sequence is CASGAGLSYEQYF. The CDR3 nucleotides read TGTGCCAGTGGCGCAGGCCTCTCCTACGAGCAGTACTTC.